This T cell receptor (beta chain) was identified in a study of T cells in Graves' hyperthyroidism and ophthalmopathy. CDR3 length: 13 amino acids. The V end was cut by 5 bases, the J end by 5 bases, with 12 bases between. Germline V gene sequence: CDR1 SEHNR, CDR2 FQNEAQ (reference sequence). This clonotype was detected ten times or more. RNA transcripts served as the template for amplifying TCR beta CDR3 regions. RT-PCR in the first round (using the HTBI primer set) targeted the TCR CDR3. MiXCR was run by TCRdb on the multiplex PCR reads, yielding one entry per CDR3 protein. The sample includes around 300,000 distinct CDR3 sequences, roughly 15% of them seen just once. Subjects aged 18 to 65 presented with newly diagnosed hyperthyroidism of less than 2 months' duration. The blood was taken when hyperthyroidism was first diagnosed, before any ophthalmopathy symptoms showed up.

Material: blood. The sequence came from a woman aged 45 to 65 with Graves' hyperthyroidism that later progressed to Graves' ophthalmopathy. The chain is built from TRBV7-9 and TRBJ1-1, with D perhaps TRBD1 (5 bases). CDR3 amino acids: CASSQFGGTEAFF. CDR3 nucleotide sequence: TGTGCCAGCAGCCAATTTGGGGGGACTGAAGCTTTCTTT.